This T cell receptor (beta chain) was identified in a study of blood T cell repertoires in COVID-19. Study-wide context: Whether acute or convalescent, the COVID-19 samples came from the United States, Italy and Spain. From T cells, B-cell-depleted T cells, or PBMCs came the material, which was cDNA or gDNA.

Original methodology: Nucleated cell number was recorded as an estimate derived from reference gene primer amplification. Repertoires were generated with immunoSEQ multiplex PCR, while TCRdb's copy carries only in-frame clones and drops some. Clone size and the V and J calls come from that table; the DNA yielded D and trimming. The sample contains some 150,000 clones, less than 95% of which appear only once. Germline values: CDR1 SQVTM, CDR2 ANQGSEA. There are 14 residues in the CDR3. V shed 5 bases and J shed 2 bases, with 13 bases lying between them. Sequences were obtained from peripheral blood. The sequence came from a man between 45 and 60 years old with acute or convalescent COVID-19. The chain is built from TRBV29-1 and TRBJ2-1; D possibly corresponds to TRBD2 (5 bases). Here the CDR3 DNA reads TGCAGCGTTTCGATGACCGGGGCCTACAATGAGCAGTTCTTC. Translating it yields CSVSMTGAYNEQFF.